This T cell receptor beta chain was sequenced during a study of tumor and adjacent non-tumor tissue in lung cancer. About this clonotype: Sequence at one end of the junction differs from germline and may be a read error.

Three rounds of nested PCR, following a modified ARM-PCR protocol, produced the TCRbeta library. MiXCR was run by TCRdb on the multiplex PCR reads, yielding one entry per CDR3 protein. The data hold 85,000 or so distinct CDR3 sequences, with around 76% observed a single time. The CDR3 loop spans 13 amino acids. Germline V gives CDR1 MDHEN, CDR2 SYDVKM. This sample's RNA came from whole unsorted tissue. The normal lung tissue was taken more than 3 cm from the tumor edge. This clonotype was sampled from a woman aged 45-60 years with non-small cell lung cancer. The sample comprised distant non-tumor lung tissue. V gene TRBV28 combines with J gene TRBJ2-7; 7 bases match TRBD2. DNA of the CDR3: TGTGCCAGCTCAATGGGAGGGTTCTGCGAGCAATACTTC. Its protein product is CASSMGGFCEQYF.